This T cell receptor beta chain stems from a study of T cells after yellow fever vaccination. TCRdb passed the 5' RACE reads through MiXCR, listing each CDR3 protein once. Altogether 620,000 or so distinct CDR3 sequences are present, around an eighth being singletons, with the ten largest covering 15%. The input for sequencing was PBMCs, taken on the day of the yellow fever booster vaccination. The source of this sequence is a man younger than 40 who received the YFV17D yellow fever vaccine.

Here the CDR3 reads CASSLVGTGIDEQFF. The CDR3, as DNA: TGTGCCAGCAGCTTAGTCGGGACAGGGATCGATGAGCAGTTCTTC. V gene TRBV7-2 combines with J gene TRBJ2-1; 9 positions agree with TRBD1. This CDR3 is 15 amino acids long. Trimming cost V 1 base and J 8 bases; bases outside gene matches: 6. Per the germline V gene, CDR1 is SGHTA and CDR2 is FQGNSA.